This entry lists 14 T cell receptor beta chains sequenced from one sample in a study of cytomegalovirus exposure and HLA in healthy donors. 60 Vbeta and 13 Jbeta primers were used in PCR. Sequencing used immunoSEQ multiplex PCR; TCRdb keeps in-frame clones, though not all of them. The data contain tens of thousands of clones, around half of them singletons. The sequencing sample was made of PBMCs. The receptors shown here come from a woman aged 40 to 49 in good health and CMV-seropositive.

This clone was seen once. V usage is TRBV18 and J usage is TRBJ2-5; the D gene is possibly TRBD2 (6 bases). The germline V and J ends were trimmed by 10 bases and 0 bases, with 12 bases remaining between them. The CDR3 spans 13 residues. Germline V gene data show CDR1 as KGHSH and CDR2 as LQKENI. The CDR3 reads CATSEGYQETQYF. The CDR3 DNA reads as TGTGCCACCTCGGAGGGGTACCAAGAGACCCAGTACTTC.

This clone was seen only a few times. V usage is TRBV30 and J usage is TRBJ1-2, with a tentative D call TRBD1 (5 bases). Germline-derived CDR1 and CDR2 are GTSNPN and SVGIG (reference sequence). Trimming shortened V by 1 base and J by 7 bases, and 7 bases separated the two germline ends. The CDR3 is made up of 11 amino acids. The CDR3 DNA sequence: TGTGCCTGGAGTGGTCAGGGTGGCTACACCTTC. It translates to CAWSGQGGYTF.

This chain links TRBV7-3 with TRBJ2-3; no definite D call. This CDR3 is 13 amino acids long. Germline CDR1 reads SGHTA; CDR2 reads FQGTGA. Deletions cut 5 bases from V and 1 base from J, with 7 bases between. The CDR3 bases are TGTGCCAGCAGCCGGAGCGGCACAGATACGCAGTATTTT. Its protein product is CASSRSGTDTQYF.

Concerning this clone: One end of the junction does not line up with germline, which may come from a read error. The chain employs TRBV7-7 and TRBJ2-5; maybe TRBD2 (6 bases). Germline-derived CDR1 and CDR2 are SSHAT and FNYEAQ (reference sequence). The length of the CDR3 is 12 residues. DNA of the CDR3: TGTGCTAGCACCCCCCGGGGGGAGACCCAGTACTTC. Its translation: CASTPRGETQYF.

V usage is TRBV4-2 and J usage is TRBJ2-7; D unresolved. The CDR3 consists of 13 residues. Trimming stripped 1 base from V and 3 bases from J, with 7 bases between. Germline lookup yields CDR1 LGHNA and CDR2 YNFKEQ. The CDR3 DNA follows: TGTGCCAGCAGCCAAGCTACAGACTACGAGCAGTACTTC. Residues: CASSQATDYEQYF.

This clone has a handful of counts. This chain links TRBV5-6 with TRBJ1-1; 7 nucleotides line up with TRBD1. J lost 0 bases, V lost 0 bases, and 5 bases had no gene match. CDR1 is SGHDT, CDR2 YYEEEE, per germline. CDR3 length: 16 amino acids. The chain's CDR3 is CASSLGQGSMNTEAFF. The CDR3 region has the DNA TGTGCCAGCAGCTTGGGACAGGGATCAATGAACACTGAAGCTTTCTTT.

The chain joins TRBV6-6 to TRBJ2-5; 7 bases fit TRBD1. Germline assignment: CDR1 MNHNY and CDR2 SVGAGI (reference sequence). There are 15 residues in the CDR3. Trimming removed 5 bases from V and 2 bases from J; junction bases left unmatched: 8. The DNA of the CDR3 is TGTGCCAGCAGTAGACAGGGTACGCAACAAGAGACCCAGTACTTC. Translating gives CASSRQGTQQETQYF.

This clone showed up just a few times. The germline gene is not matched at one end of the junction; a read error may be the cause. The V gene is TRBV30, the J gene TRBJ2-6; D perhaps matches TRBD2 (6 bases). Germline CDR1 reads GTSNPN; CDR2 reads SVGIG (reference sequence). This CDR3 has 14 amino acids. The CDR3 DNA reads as TGTGCCGGGAGGCGGGTAAATGGGGCCAACGTCCTGACTTTC. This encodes CAGRRVNGANVLTF.

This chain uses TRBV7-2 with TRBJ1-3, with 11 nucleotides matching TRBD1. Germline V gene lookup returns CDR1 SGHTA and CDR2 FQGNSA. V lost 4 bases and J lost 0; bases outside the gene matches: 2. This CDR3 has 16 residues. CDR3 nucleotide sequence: TGTGCCAGCAGCTCCGGACAGGGGGCCTCTGGAAACACCATATATTTT. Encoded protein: CASSSGQGASGNTIYF.

The CDR3: CASSQVLGRAQNTDTQYF. CDR3 bases: TGCGCCAGCAGCCAAGTTCTAGGGAGGGCCCAAAACACAGATACGCAGTATTTT. The J gene is TRBJ2-3, the V gene TRBV4-1, with TRBD2 identical over 7 bases. The CDR3 has 18 amino acids. V was pared by 1 base and J by 2 bases, with 12 bases of the junction left unmatched. Germline-derived CDR1 and CDR2 are MGHRA and YSYEKL.

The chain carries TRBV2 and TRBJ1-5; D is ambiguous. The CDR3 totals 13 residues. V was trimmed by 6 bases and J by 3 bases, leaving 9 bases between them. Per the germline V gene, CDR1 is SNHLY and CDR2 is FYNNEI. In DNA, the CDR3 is TGTGCCAGCAGGGAGGACTCCAATCAGCCCCAGCATTTT. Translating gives CASREDSNQPQHF.

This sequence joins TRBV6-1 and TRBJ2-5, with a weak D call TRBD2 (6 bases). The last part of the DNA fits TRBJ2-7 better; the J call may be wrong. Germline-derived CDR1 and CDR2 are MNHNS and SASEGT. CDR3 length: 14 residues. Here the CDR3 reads CASSEGLEGDEQYF. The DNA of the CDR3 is TGTGCCAGCAGTGAAGGACTAGAAGGGGACGAGCAGTACTTC.

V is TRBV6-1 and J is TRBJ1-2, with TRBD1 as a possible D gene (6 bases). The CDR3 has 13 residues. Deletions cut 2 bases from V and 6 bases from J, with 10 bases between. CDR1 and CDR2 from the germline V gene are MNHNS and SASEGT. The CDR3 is CASSEIRTDGYTF. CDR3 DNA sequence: TGTGCCAGCAGTGAAATCAGGACAGATGGCTACACCTTC.

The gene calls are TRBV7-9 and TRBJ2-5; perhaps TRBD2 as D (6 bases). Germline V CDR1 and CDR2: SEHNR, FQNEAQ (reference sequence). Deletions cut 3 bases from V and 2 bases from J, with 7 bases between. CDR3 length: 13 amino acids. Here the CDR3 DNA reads TGTGCCAGCAGCTTCGGAGGGCAAGAGACCCAGTACTTC. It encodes CASSFGGQETQYF. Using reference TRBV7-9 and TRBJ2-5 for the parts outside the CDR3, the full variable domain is DTGVSQNPRHKITKRGQNVTFRCDPISEHNRLYWYRQTLGQGPEFLTYFQNEAQLEKSRLLSDRFSAERPKGSFSTLEIQRTEQGDSAMYLCASSFGGQETQYFGPGTRLLVL.